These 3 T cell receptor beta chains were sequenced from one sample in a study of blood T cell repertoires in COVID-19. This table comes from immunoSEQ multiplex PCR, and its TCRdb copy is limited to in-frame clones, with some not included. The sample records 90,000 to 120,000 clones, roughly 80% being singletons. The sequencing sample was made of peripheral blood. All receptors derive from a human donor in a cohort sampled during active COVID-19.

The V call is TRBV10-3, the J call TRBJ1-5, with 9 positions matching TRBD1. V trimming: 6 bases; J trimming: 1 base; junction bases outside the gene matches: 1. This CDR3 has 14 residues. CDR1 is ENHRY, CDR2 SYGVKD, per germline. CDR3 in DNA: TGTGCCATCAGGGGACAGGGAAGCAATCAGCCCCAGCATTTT. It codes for CAIRGQGSNQPQHF.

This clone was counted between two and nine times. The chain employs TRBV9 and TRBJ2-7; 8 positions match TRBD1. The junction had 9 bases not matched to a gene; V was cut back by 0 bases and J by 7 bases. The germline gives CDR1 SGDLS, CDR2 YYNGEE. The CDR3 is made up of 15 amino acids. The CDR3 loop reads CASSVGQQGVWEQYF. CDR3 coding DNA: TGTGCCAGCAGCGTAGGTCAACAGGGGGTGTGGGAGCAGTACTTC.

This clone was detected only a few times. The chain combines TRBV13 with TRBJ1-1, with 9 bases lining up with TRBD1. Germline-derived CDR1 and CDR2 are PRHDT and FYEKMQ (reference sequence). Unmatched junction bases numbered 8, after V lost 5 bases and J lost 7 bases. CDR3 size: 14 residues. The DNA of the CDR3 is TGTGCCAGCAGCCGACAGGGGGATCGGGGTGAAGCTTTCTTT. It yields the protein CASSRQGDRGEAFF.